This T cell receptor (beta chain) was sequenced for a study of shared clonotypes between healthy human individuals. Germline CDR1 and CDR2: MNHEY and SMNVEV (reference sequence). CDR3 size: 15 residues. After removal of 5 bases from V and 6 bases from J, the junction contained 12 bases not matched to a gene. Only CD45RO-negative cells positively selected for CCR7 counted as naive CD8 cells, so terminally differentiated effector memory CD45RA+ cells were excluded. The assay was immunoSEQ multiplex PCR, and TCRdb's table has in-frame clones only and misses some. The table includes approximately 2,200,000 clones, approximately 94% detected once. Study conclusions and caveats: Relative to memory subsets, naive subsets generally showed larger estimated richness.

About this clone: As yet, its antigen is unknown.

The clonotype comes from a man between 18 and 29 years old in good health. Some clones in this sample may be carry-over from other donors' samples. The sample taken for sequencing was naive CD8+ T cells from PBMCs. The chain is built from TRBV27 and TRBJ2-7, with 8 bases fitting TRBD2. The CDR3 protein is CASSIPGRGESEQYF. The DNA for the CDR3 is TGTGCCAGCAGTATCCCCGGGAGGGGCGAGAGCGAGCAGTACTTC.